This T cell receptor beta chain comes out of a study of CD8+ T cells in alopecia areata. Remarks on this clone: Antigen specificity is unknown.

Researchers picked out CD4+ and CD8+ T cells from PBMCs by sorting. The study, taken as a whole, reports: Clarity of TCR sharing across patients fell short of that in mice, possibly HLA-related.

Extraction of RNA preceded its reverse transcription into cDNA, which served as the sequencing template. Only in-frame clones appear in the TCRdb table, and some are missing; sequencing was by immunoSEQ multiplex PCR. The data show 140,000 or so clones, approximately 56% seen once. The CDR3 is 13 amino acids. V was trimmed by 2 bases and J by 4 bases, leaving 6 bases between them. Looked up from germline, CDR1 is SNHLY and CDR2 is FYNNEI. V usage is TRBV2 and J usage is TRBJ1-3, with D unresolved. The receptor was derived from a human donor in good health. The sequenced sample consisted of CD8+ T cells sorted from blood. The CDR3 sequence: CASSETGGNTIYF. The CDR3 DNA is TGTGCCAGCAGTGAAACGGGCGGAAACACCATATATTTT.